This T cell receptor (beta chain) was profiled in a study of blood T cells in healthy people across ages. Then a second PCR, running roughly 6 to 11 cycles, was carried out with a sample-barcoded 5' primer and a J-beta primer mix. A template-switch adaptor with 12 random nucleotides tagged each cDNA molecule. All samples gave at least 2.5 million CDR3-containing paired-end reads. TCRdb processed the 5' RACE reads anew with MiXCR; each CDR3 protein has one entry. Altogether fewer than 2 million distinct CDR3 sequences are present, about two fifths being singletons, with the ten largest covering about 23%. General observations from the study: Expanded clonotype shifts may have been confounded, as the donors had an unknown CMV status. Conclusively comparing naive with antigen-experienced cells was impossible with unsorted PBMCs.

This clonotype was counted only a few times. The target antigen is unknown. This receptor was obtained from a human donor in good health. Sequenced sample: blood.

The CDR3, as DNA: TGTGCCAGCAGCCTGGGGACAGGGGACCACAATGAGCAGTTCTTC. Translating it yields CASSLGTGDHNEQFF. The chain joins TRBV7-2 to TRBJ2-1, with 10 bases lining up with TRBD1. The V gene's germline CDR1 is SGHTA and CDR2 FQGNSA. With 5 bases clipped from V and 5 bases from J, the junction kept 6 bases outside the gene matches. This CDR3 has 15 amino acids.